These 18 T cell receptor beta chains share one sample of origin, sequenced in a study of regulatory T cells in long-lasting Graves disease. Time point specified: persistent/refractory GD, antithyroid drugs over 5 years with positive TRAb. Construction of the TCR library relied on RNA isolated from PBMCs. Construction of the TCR beta libraries employed iRepertoire HTBI primers in conjunction with Arm-PCR of CDR3 regions. TCRdb reanalysed the multiplex PCR reads using MiXCR and keeps one entry per CDR3 protein. The data hold roughly 400,000 distinct CDR3 sequences, with about a fifth observed a single time. Source: peripheral blood mononuclear cells (PBMCs), taken when the disease was refractory, from a patient treated with antithyroid drugs. Receptors were obtained from a female donor with Graves disease.

This clonotype was detected many times. The chain carries TRBV28 and TRBJ1-4, with 7 bases identical to TRBD1. Germline loops: CDR1 MDHEN, CDR2 SYDVKM. J lost 6 bases, V lost 4 bases, and 5 bases had no gene match. This CDR3 is built from 14 residues. The CDR3 is CASSSAQGYEKLFF. CDR3 in DNA: TGTGCCAGCAGTTCCGCACAGGGGTATGAAAAACTGTTTTTT.

There are many counts of this clonotype. The gene calls are TRBV7-8 and TRBJ1-1; 7 nucleotides agree with TRBD1. CDR1 is SGHVS and CDR2 is FQNEAQ in the germline V gene. V shed 6 bases and J 11 bases; nucleotides not matched to a gene: 15. CDR3 size: 14 residues. This CDR3 is CASSFFKQGWEAFF. The DNA for the CDR3 is TGTGCCAGCAGTTTCTTTAAACAGGGGTGGGAGGCTTTCTTT.

V usage is TRBV7-3 and J usage is TRBJ2-1, with 12 bases that match TRBD2. Trimming at V came to 5 bases and at J to 7 bases, leaving 6 bases not matched to a gene. The CDR3 is 15 amino acids. From germline, CDR1 is SGHTA and CDR2 FQGTGA. The CDR3 DNA is TGTGCCAGCAGCCCCGGACTAGCGGGAAAAAATGAGCAGTTCTTC. Translated, it gives CASSPGLAGKNEQFF. The whole variable domain, remainder taken from reference TRBV7-3 and TRBJ2-1, is GAGVSQTPSNKVTEKGKYVELRCDPISGHTALYWYRQSLGQGPEFLIYFQGTGAADDSGLPNDRFFAVRPEGSVSTLKIQRTERGDSAVYLCASSPGLAGKNEQFFGPGTRLTVL.

This clonotype was seen many times. The chain has TRBV24-1 and TRBJ2-7; 9 bases match TRBD1. Germline CDR1 reads KGHDR; CDR2 reads SFDVKD. This CDR3 comprises 14 residues. After removal of 8 bases from V and 5 bases from J, the junction contained 9 bases not matched to a gene. CDR3 loop: CATIIRDRVHEQYF. The CDR3 DNA is TGTGCCACCATCATCCGGGACAGGGTCCACGAGCAGTACTTC.

V gene TRBV28 combines with J gene TRBJ2-1, with D perhaps assigned TRBD1 or TRBD2 (6 bases each). The CDR3 length is 15 residues. Germline CDR1 and CDR2: MDHEN and SYDVKM. The germline V and J ends were trimmed by 3 bases and 8 bases, with 17 bases remaining between them. The CDR3 nucleotides are TGTGCCAGCAGTTTTAGGGCGGGACAAAGTCATGAGCAGTTCTTC. It yields the protein CASSFRAGQSHEQFF.

This clonotype has at least ten counts. The gene calls are TRBV6-2 or TRBV6-3 and TRBJ2-7, with D possibly TRBD1 on 7 matching bases. CDR3 length: 16 residues. CDR1 is MNHEY, CDR2 SVGEGT, per germline. Trimming pared 0 bases from V and 2 bases from J, leaving 14 bases between. CDR3: CASSYSRDSHPYEQYF. For the CDR3, the DNA is TGTGCCAGCAGTTACTCGCGGGACAGTCACCCCTACGAGCAGTACTTC.

This clonotype appeared many times. V gene TRBV27 combines with J gene TRBJ2-5; weak D call: TRBD1 (6 bases). CDR1 is MNHEY and CDR2 is SMNVEV in the germline V gene (reference sequence). There are 16 residues in the CDR3. Trimming took off 4 bases at V and 2 bases at J, with 17 bases between the two ends. CDR3 in DNA: TGTGCCAGCAGTTCAGACCGACAGGCGAGACAAGAGACCCAGTACTTC. Residues: CASSSDRQARQETQYF.

The table lists this clonotype with many counts. The chain joins TRBV6-2 or TRBV6-3 to TRBJ2-7; D is possibly TRBD2 (5 bases). The CDR3 contains 15 residues. Germline values: CDR1 MNHEY, CDR2 SVGEGT. The V end was cut by 4 bases, the J end by 0 bases, with 13 bases between. The CDR3 bases are TGTGCCAGCAGTTCTACTAGGCAGAGCTCCTACGAGCAGTACTTC. This translates into CASSSTRQSSYEQYF.

This clonotype has ten or more counts. The rearrangement uses TRBV30 and TRBJ2-7; 7 bases line up with TRBD1. Trimming cost V 0 bases and J 6 bases; bases outside gene matches: 5. The CDR3 totals 13 residues. Per germline, CDR1 GTSNPN and CDR2 SVGIG (reference sequence). CDR3 sequence reads: CAWSVGQVGEQYF. In DNA, the CDR3 is TGTGCCTGGAGTGTAGGACAGGTGGGCGAGCAGTACTTC.

The gene calls are TRBV19 and TRBJ2-2; 10 nucleotides match TRBD2. Trimming at V came to 5 bases and at J to 5 bases, leaving 11 bases not matched to a gene. The CDR3 is made up of 17 amino acids. Germline CDR1 LNHDA, CDR2 SQIVND (reference sequence). CDR3 DNA sequence: TGTGCCAGTAGTCCCAGGCCTCTAGCGGGAGTTACCGGGGAGCTGTTTTTT. The encoded protein is CASSPRPLAGVTGELFF.

This clonotype was seen many times. The chain combines TRBV12-3 or TRBV12-4 with TRBJ2-5; D is unclear. The V and J ends lost 6 bases and 5 bases respectively, with 7 bases between them. The CDR3 covers 11 residues. In DNA, the CDR3 is TGTGCCAGCAGCCCCTTGGAGACCCAGTACTTC. Translating it yields CASSPLETQYF.

This clonotype was observed once. The rearrangement uses TRBV7-2 and TRBJ2-1, with TRBD2 matching over 15 bases. V lost 3 bases to trimming and J lost 11 bases; unmatched junction nucleotides: 8. The CDR3 runs to 16 residues. Germline loops: CDR1 SGHTA, CDR2 FQGNSA. The CDR3 coding sequence is TGTGCCAGCAGCTTTTACCCGGGACTAGCGGGAGGCCAGCAGTTCTTC. Its translation: CASSFYPGLAGGQQFF.

This clonotype showed up many times. This chain connects TRBV27 to TRBJ2-5, with 11 bases fitting TRBD2. The V and J ends lost 5 bases and 5 bases, in that order; junction bases with no gene match: 10. Germline CDR1 is MNHEY and CDR2 is SMNVEV (reference sequence). This CDR3 has 16 amino acids. In DNA, the CDR3 is TGTGCCAGCAGTCCCATAGCGGGAGGGAGGGGCGAGACCCAGTACTTC. Translated: CASSPIAGGRGETQYF.

This clonotype has ten or more counts. The chain recombines TRBV24-1 with TRBJ2-2; a weak D match, TRBD2 (6 bases). The germline V gene encodes CDR1 KGHDR and CDR2 SFDVKD. V was cut by 4 bases and J by 4 bases, with 6 bases left in between. This CDR3 comprises 13 residues. The CDR3 DNA is TGTGCCACCAGTGACGGGAGCACCGGGGAGCTGTTTTTT. Translating it yields CATSDGSTGELFF.

V is TRBV12-3 or TRBV12-4 and J is TRBJ2-7; the D is unclear. This CDR3 region has 14 residues. Trimming left V 5 bases short and J 5 bases short, with 16 bases between. CDR3 in amino acids: CASSPYPYSDEQYF. CDR3 DNA sequence: TGTGCCAGCAGTCCCTATCCCTACAGCGACGAGCAGTACTTC.

This clonotype appeared a few times. CDR3: CASSTGLDYGYTF. CDR3 in DNA: TGTGCCAGTAGTACAGGGTTGGACTATGGCTACACCTTC. V gene TRBV19 combines with J gene TRBJ1-2; D perhaps matches TRBD1 (5 bases). Per the germline V gene, CDR1 is LNHDA and CDR2 is SQIVND (reference sequence). The CDR3 totals 13 residues. The germline V and J ends were trimmed by 4 bases and 3 bases, with 9 bases remaining between them.

This clonotype has ten or more counts. The genes are TRBV6-1 and TRBJ2-7, with 9 nucleotides matching TRBD1. Germline V gene sequence: CDR1 MNHNS, CDR2 SASEGT. This CDR3 region has 13 residues. V lost 6 bases, J lost 5 bases, and 5 bases stayed unmatched. The CDR3 nucleotides read TGTGCCAGCAGGAACAGGGGGCTCGACGAGCAGTACTTC. As protein: CASRNRGLDEQYF.

This clonotype came up a few times. The chain couples TRBV6-2 or TRBV6-3 to TRBJ1-1, with D unclear. The CDR3 is made up of 16 amino acids. Trimming shortened V by 0 bases and J by 0 bases, and 11 bases separated the two germline ends. Germline V gives CDR1 MNHEY, CDR2 SVGEGT. The CDR3 DNA reads TGTGCCAGCAGTTACTCTACGACTCGATTGAACACTGAAGCTTTCTTT. Amino acid sequence: CASSYSTTRLNTEAFF.